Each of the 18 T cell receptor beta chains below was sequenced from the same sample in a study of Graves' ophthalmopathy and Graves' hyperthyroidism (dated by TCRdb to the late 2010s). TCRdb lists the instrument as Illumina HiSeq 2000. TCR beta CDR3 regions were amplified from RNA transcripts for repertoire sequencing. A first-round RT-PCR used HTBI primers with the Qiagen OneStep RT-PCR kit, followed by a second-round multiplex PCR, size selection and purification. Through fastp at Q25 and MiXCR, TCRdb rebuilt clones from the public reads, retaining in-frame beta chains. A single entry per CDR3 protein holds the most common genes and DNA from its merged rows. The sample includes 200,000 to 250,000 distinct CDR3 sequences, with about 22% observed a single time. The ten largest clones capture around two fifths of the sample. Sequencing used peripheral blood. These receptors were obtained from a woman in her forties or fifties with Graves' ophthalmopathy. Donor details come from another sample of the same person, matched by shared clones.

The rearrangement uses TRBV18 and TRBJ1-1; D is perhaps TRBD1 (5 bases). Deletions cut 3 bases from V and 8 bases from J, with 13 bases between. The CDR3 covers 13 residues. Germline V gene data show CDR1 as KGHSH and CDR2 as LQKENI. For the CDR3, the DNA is TGTGCCAGCTCACCGGGGGAGAGCAGAGAAGCTTTCTTT. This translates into CASSPGESREAFF.

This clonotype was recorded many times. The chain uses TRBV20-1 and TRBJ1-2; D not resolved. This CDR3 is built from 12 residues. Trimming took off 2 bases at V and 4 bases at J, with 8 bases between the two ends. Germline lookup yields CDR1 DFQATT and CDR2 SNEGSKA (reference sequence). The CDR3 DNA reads TGCAGTGCTAGATTGACGGCCTATGGCTACACCTTC. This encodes CSARLTAYGYTF.

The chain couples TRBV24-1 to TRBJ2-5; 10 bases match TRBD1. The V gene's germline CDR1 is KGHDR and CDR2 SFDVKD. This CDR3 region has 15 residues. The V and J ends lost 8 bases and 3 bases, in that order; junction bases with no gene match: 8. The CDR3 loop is CATTVRDRGEETQYF. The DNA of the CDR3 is TGTGCCACCACCGTCCGGGACAGGGGCGAAGAGACCCAGTACTTC.

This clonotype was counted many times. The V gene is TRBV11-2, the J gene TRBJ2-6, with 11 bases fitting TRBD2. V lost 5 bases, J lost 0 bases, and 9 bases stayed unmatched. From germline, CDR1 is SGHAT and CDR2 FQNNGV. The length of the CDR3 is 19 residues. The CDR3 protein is CASSRTTSGASSGANVLTF. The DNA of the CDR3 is TGTGCCAGCAGCCGGACGACTAGCGGGGCGAGCTCTGGGGCCAACGTCCTGACTTTC. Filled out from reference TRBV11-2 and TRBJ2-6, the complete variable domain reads EAGVAQSPRYKIIEKRQSVAFWCNPISGHATLYWYQQILGQGPKLLIQFQNNGVVDDSQLPKDRFSAERLKGVDSTLKIQPAKLEDSAVYLCASSRTTSGASSGANVLTFGAGSRLTVL.

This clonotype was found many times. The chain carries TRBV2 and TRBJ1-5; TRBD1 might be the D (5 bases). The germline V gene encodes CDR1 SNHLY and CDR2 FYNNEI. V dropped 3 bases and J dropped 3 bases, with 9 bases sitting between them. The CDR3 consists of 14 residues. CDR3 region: CASSEGQPNQPQHF. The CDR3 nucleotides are TGTGCCAGCAGTGAGGGGCAGCCCAATCAGCCCCAGCATTTT.

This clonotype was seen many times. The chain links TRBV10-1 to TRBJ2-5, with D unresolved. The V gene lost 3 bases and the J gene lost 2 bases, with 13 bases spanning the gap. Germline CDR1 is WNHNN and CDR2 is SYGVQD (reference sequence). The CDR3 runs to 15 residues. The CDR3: CASSEVRGGQETQYF. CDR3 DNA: TGCGCCAGCAGTGAAGTTCGTGGCGGACAAGAGACCCAGTACTTC.

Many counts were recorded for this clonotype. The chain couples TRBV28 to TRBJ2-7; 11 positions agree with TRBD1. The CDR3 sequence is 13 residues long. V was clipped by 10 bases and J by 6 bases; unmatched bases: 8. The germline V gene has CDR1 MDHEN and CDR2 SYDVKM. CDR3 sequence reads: CATRTGGYGEQYF. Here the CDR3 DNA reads TGTGCCACCCGGACAGGGGGCTATGGCGAGCAGTACTTC.

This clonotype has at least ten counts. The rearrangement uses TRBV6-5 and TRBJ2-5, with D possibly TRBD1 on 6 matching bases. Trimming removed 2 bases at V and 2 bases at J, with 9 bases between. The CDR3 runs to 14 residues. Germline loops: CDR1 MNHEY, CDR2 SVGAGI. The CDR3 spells CASSYRGQQETQYF. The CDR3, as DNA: TGTGCCAGCAGTTACCGAGGACAGCAAGAGACCCAGTACTTC.

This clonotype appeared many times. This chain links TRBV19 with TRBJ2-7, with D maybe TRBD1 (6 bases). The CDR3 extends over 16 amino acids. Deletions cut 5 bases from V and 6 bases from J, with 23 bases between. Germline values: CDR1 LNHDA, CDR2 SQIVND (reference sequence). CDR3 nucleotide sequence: TGTGCCAGTAGTGGGGGTTGGACACCTCAGGGGCCCGAGCAGTACTTC. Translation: CASSGGWTPQGPEQYF. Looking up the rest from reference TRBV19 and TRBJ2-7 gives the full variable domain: DGGITQSPKYLFRKEGQNVTLSCEQNLNHDAMYWYRQDPGQGLRLIYYSQIVNDFQKGDIAEGYSVSREKKESFPLTVTSAQKNPTAFYLCASSGGWTPQGPEQYFGPGTRLTVT.

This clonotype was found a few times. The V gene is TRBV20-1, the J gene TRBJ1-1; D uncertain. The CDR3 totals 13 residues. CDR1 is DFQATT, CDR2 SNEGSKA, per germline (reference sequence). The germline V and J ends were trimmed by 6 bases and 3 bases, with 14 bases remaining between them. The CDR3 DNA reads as TGCAGTGCCAAGCAGGCGGGGTACACTGAAGCTTTCTTT. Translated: CSAKQAGYTEAFF.

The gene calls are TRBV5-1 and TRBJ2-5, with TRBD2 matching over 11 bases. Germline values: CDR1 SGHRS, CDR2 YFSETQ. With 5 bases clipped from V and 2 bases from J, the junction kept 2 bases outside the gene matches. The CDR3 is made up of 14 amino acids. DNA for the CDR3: TGCGCCAGCAGTACTAGCGGGAGTCAAGAGACCCAGTACTTC. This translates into CASSTSGSQETQYF. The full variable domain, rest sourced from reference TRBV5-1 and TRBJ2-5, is KAGVTQTPRYLIKTRGQQVTLSCSPISGHRSVSWYQQTPGQGLQFLFEYFSETQRNKGNFPGRFSGRQFSNSRSEMNVSTLELGDSALYLCASSTSGSQETQYFGPGTRLLVL.

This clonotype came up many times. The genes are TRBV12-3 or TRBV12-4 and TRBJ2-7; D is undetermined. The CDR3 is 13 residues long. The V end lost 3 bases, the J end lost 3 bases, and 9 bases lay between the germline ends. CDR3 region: CASSLESIYEQYF. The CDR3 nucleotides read TGTGCCAGCAGTTTGGAGTCCATCTACGAGCAGTACTTC.

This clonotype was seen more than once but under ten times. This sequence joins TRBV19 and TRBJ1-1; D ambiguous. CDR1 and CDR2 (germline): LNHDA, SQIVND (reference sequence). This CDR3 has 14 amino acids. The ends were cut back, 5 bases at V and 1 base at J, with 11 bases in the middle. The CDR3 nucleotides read TGTGCCAGTAGTGACCGGACGGCGAACACTGAAGCTTTCTTT. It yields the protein CASSDRTANTEAFF.

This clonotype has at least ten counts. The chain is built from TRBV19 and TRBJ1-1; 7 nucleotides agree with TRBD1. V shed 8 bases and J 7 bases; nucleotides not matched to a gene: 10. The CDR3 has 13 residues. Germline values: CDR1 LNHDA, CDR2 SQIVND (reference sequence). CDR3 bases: TGTGCCAGTCACTTTACAGGGGAGGGTGAAGCTTTCTTT. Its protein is CASHFTGEGEAFF.

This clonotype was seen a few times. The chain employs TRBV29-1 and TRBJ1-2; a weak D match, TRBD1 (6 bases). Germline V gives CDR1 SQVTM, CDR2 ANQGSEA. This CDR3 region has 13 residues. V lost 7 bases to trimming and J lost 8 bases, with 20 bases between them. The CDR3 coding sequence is TGCAGCGCTAGGACGGGGGGCTATGGAGGCTACACCTTC. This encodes CSARTGGYGGYTF.

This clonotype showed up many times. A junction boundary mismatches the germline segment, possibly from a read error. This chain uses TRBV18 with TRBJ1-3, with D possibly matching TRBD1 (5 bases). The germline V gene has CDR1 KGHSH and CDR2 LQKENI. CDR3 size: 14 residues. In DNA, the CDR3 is TGCGCCAGCAGCCCCGACAGCTCTGGAAACACCATATATTTT. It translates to CASSPDSSGNTIYF.

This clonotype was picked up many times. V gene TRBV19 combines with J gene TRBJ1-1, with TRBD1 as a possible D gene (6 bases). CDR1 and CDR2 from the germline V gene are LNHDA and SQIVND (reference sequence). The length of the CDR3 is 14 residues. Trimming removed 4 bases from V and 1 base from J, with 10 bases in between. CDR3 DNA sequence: TGTGCCAGTAGTAGAGACAGGCGGAACACTGAAGCTTTCTTT. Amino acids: CASSRDRRNTEAFF.

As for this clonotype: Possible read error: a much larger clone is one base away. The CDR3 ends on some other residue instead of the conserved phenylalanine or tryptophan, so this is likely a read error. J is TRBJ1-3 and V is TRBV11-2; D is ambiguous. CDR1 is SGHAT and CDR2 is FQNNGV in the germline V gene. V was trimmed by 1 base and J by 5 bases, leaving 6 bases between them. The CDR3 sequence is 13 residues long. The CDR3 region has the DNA TGTGCCAGCAGCTTAGGAAGACGAAACACCATATATCTT. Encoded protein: CASSLGRRNTIYL.